This paragraph reports one T cell receptor (beta chain). Per germline, CDR1 MNHNS and CDR2 SASEGT. Trimming removed 6 bases from V and 7 bases from J; junction bases left unmatched: 3. This CDR3 spans 12 amino acids. The sample originates from a study of beta chain features in type 1 diabetes. The sequenced template was cDNA made from the entire isolated RNA. Using immunoSEQ multiplex PCR, the repertoire was profiled, and TCRdb retains in-frame clones only, with some absent. The table has fewer than 350,000 clones, about 20% seen once; the top ten hold about 0.045%. Material for sequencing was naive CD4+ T cells from blood. The chain couples TRBV6-1 to TRBJ1-2, with 9 positions matching TRBD1. The receptor was isolated from a woman aged 18-35 years in good health. The chain's CDR3 is CASRGQGGGYTF. For the CDR3, the DNA is TGTGCCAGCAGGGGACAGGGCGGTGGCTACACCTTC.